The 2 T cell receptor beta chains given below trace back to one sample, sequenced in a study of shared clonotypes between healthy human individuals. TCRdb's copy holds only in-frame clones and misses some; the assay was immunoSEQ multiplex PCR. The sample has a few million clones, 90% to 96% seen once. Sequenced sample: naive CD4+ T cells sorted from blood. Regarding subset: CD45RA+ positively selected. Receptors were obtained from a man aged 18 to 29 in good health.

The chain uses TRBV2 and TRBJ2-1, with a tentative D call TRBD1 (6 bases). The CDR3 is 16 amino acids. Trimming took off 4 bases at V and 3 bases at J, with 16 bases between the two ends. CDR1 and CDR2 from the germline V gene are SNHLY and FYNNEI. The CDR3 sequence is CASSGAQSTGYNEQFF. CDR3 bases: TGTGCCAGCAGTGGAGCTCAATCGACAGGCTACAATGAGCAGTTCTTC.

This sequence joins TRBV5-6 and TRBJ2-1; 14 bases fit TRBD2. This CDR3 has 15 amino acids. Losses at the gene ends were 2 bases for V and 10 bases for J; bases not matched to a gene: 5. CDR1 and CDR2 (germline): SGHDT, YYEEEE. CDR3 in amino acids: CASSLPGLAGDEQFF. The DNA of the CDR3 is TGTGCCAGCAGCTTACCGGGACTAGCGGGAGACGAGCAGTTCTTC.